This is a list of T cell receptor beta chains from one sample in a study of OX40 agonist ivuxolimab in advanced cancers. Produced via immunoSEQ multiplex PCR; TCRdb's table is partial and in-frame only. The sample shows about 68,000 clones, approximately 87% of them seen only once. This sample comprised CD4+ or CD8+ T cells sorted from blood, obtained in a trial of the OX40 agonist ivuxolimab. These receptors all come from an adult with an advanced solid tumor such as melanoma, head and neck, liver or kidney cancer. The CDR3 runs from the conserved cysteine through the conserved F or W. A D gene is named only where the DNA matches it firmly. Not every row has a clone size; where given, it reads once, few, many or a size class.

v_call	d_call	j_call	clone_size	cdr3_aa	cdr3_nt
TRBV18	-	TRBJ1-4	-	CASSPAAPTNEKLFF	TGTGCCAGCTCACCTGCTGCGCCAACTAATGAAAAACTGTTTTTT
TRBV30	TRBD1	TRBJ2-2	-	CAWSPGTGNNTGELFF	TGTGCCTGGAGCCCCGGGACAGGGAATAACACCGGGGAGCTGTTTTTT
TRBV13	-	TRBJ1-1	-	CASSPPNTEAFF	TGTGCCAGCAGCCCACCGAACACTGAAGCTTTCTTT
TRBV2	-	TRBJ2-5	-	CASTWTDSGGETQYF	TGTGCCAGCACGTGGACAGACTCAGGGGGGGAGACCCAGTACTTC
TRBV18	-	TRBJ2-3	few	CASSSATRTDTQYF	TGTGCCAGCTCATCGGCAACCCGCACAGATACGCAGTATTTT
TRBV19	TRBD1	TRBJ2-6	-	CASSRGQGDSGANVLTF	TGTGCCAGTAGCCGTGGACAGGGGGACTCTGGGGCCAACGTCCTGACTTTC
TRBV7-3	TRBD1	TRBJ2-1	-	CASSRTGTGLNEQFF	TGTGCCAGCAGCCGAACCGGGACAGGGTTAAATGAGCAGTTCTTC
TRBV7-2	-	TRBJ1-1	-	CASSPRQDATEAFF	TGTGCCAGCAGCCCCAGACAGGATGCTACTGAAGCTTTCTTT
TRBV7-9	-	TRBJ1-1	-	CASSSSSGEAFF	TGTGCCAGCAGCTCCTCATCCGGGGAAGCTTTCTTT
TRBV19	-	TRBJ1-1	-	CASSIIGRETEAFF	TGTGCCAGTAGTATAATAGGCAGGGAAACTGAAGCTTTCTTT
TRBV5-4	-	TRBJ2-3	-	CASSLAGISDTQYF	TGTGCCAGCAGCTTGGCGGGTATCTCAGATACGCAGTATTTT
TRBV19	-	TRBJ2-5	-	CASSIPQETQYF	TGTGCCAGTAGTATTCCTCAAGAGACCCAGTACTTC
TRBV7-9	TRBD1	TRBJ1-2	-	CASSTDRGLGGYTF	TGTGCCAGCAGCACAGACAGGGGGCTTGGAGGCTACACCTTC
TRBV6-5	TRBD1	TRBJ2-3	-	CASSWGQGLNTDTQYF	TGTGCCAGCAGTTGGGGACAGGGCCTAAACACAGATACGCAGTATTTT
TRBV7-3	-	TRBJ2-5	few	CASSNLGETQYF	TGTGCCAGCAGCAACTTGGGAGAGACCCAGTACTTC
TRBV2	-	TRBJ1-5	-	CASSVAGQDVPQHF	TGTGCCAGCAGTGTAGCCGGGCAGGATGTGCCCCAGCATTTT
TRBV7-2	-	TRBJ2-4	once	CASSSGQLVKNIQYF	TGTGCCAGCAGCTCTGGACAGTTAGTCAAAAACATTCAGTACTTC
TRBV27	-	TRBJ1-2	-	CASRLLDSVSYGYTF	TGTGCCAGCAGGCTACTGGACTCCGTATCTTATGGCTACACCTTC
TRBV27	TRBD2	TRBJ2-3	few	CASRLLAGRTDTQYF	TGTGCCAGCAGACTTCTAGCGGGGCGCACAGATACGCAGTATTTT
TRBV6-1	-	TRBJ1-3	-	CASIRAGAGNTIYF	TGTGCCAGCATCCGTGCGGGAGCCGGAAACACCATATATTTT
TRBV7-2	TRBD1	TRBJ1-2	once	CASSLRTGLDYGYTF	TGTGCCAGCAGCTTACGGACAGGGTTGGACTATGGCTACACCTTC
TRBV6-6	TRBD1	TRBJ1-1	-	CASSQDRGPWNTEAFF	TGTGCCAGCAGCCAAGACAGGGGGCCATGGAACACTGAAGCTTTCTTT
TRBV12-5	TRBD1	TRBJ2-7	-	CASGLAGTGNEQYF	TGTGCTAGTGGTCTCGCCGGGACAGGGAACGAGCAGTACTTC
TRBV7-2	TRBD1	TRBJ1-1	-	CASSWGQGGMNTEAFF	TGTGCCAGCAGCTGGGGACAGGGGGGAATGAACACTGAAGCTTTCTTT
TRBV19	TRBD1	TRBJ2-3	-	CASMRGGTGGTDTQYF	TGTGCCAGTATGCGTGGAGGGACAGGGGGCACAGATACGCAGTATTTT
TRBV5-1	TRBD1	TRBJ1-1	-	CASSLSGGTEAFF	TGCGCCAGCAGCCTTTCAGGGGGCACTGAAGCTTTCTTT
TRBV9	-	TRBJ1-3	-	CASSTGNGNTIYF	TGTGCCAGCAGCACTGGGAATGGAAACACCATATATTTT
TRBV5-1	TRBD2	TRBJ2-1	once	CASSLTSGGPNEQFF	TGCGCCAGCAGCTTGACAAGCGGGGGGCCAAATGAGCAGTTCTTC
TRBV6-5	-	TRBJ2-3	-	CASSSASTDTQYF	TGTGCCAGCAGTTCAGCCTCCACAGATACGCAGTATTTT
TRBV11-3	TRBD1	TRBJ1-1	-	CASSGTGRTEAFF	TGTGCCAGCAGCGGGACAGGGAGGACTGAAGCTTTCTTT
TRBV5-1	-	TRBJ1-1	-	CASSLGGFPEAFF	TGCGCCAGCAGCTTAGGAGGGTTCCCAGAAGCTTTCTTT
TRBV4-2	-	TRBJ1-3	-	CASSQRTGSGNTIYF	TGTGCCAGCAGCCAACGTACAGGGTCCGGAAACACCATATATTTT
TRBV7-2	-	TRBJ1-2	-	CASSSQRGGYGYTF	TGTGCCAGCAGCTCCCAGAGGGGGGGCTATGGCTACACCTTC
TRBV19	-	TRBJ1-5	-	CASSVRSNQPQHF	TGTGCCAGTAGTGTCCGTAGCAATCAGCCCCAGCATTTT
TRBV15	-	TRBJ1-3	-	CATSRDGGNGNTIYF	TGTGCCACCAGCAGAGATGGTGGTAACGGAAACACCATATATTTT
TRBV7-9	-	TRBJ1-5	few	CASSHSNQPQHF	TGTGCCAGCAGCCATAGCAATCAGCCCCAGCATTTT
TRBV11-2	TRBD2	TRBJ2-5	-	CASSSGAINQETQYF	TGTGCCAGCTCAAGCGGGGCTATAAACCAAGAGACCCAGTACTTC
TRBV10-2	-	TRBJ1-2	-	CASKVEAKGYTF	TGCGCCAGCAAAGTGGAGGCGAAGGGCTACACCTTC
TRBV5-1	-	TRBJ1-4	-	CASSLDRTGMKELFF	TGCGCCAGCAGCTTGGATCGGACGGGTATGAAGGAACTGTTTTTT
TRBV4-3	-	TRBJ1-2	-	CASSQVQAKGGYTF	TGCGCCAGCAGCCAAGTCCAGGCGAAGGGGGGCTACACCTTC
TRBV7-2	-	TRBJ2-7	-	CASSPGREYEQYF	TGTGCCAGCAGCCCCGGCAGGGAATACGAGCAGTACTTC
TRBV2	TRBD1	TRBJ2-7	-	CASSETTGAPHYEQYF	TGTGCCAGCAGTGAGACGACAGGGGCCCCACATTACGAGCAGTACTTC
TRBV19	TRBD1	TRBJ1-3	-	CASSPWTGRSGNTIYF	TGTGCCAGTAGCCCCTGGACAGGGCGCTCTGGAAACACCATATATTTT
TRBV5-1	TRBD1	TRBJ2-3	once	CASSSGTVDTDTQYF	TGCGCCAGCAGCTCCGGGACAGTCGACACAGATACGCAGTATTTT
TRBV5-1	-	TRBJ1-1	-	CASSLEGGSEAFF	TGCGCCAGCAGCTTGGAAGGAGGTTCTGAAGCTTTCTTT
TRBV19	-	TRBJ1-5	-	CASSGTPGQPQHF	TGTGCCAGTAGTGGGACACCTGGTCAGCCCCAGCATTTT
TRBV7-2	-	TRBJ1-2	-	CASSLRRTTNYGYTF	TGTGCCAGCAGCTTAAGGCGAACCACTAACTATGGCTACACCTTC
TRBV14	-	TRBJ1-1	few	CASSQGSGTTEAFF	TGTGCCAGCAGCCAAGGATCGGGAACCACTGAAGCTTTCTTT
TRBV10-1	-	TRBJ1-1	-	CASSERHRWGTEAFF	TGCGCCAGCAGTGAGAGGCACAGGTGGGGCACTGAAGCTTTCTTT
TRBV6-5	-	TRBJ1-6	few	CASSYSSGLPYSPLHF	TGTGCCAGCAGTTACTCATCAGGTCTGCCATACTCACCCCTCCACTTT
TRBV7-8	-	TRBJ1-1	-	CASSTRLRNTEAFF	TGTGCCAGCAGCACCCGACTCAGGAACACTGAAGCTTTCTTT
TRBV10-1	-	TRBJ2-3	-	CASSTRLGDTQYF	TGCGCCAGCAGTACTCGTCTGGGGGATACGCAGTATTTT
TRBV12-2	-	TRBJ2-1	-	CASRLAKGLAGHNEQFF	TGTGCAAGTCGCTTAGCCAAGGGACTAGCGGGGCACAATGAGCAGTTCTTC
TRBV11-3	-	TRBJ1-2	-	CASSSQEGDGYTF	TGTGCCAGCAGCTCACAGGAAGGAGACGGCTACACCTTC
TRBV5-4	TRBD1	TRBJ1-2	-	CASSLEQGAPGYTF	TGTGCCAGCAGCTTGGAACAGGGGGCGCCGGGCTACACCTTC